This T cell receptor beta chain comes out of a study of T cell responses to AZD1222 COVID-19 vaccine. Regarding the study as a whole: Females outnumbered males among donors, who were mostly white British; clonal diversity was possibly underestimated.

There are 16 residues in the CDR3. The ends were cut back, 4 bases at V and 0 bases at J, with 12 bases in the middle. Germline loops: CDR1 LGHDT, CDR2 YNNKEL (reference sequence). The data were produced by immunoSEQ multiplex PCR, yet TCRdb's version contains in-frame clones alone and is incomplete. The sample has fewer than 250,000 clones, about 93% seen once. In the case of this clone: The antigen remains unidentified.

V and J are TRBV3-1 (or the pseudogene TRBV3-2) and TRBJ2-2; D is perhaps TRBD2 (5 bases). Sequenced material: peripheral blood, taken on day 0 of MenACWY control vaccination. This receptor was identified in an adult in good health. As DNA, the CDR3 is TGTGCCAGCAGCCGAATCGGACTTACGAACACCGGGGAGCTGTTTTTT. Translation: CASSRIGLTNTGELFF.